This entry lists 13 T cell receptor beta chains sequenced from one sample in a study of vaccination and CD4 T cells after COVID-19. No antigen is known for these receptors. Sequencing of cultured CD4+ T cell DNA used the Oncomine TCR Beta short-read assay. Genomic DNA was extracted from cultured CD4+ T cells. TCRdb ran MiXCR on the PCR reads and lists one entry per CDR3 protein. This sample has over 9,000 distinct CDR3 sequences, with roughly 28% found just once. Treatment: roughly 10-day PBMC culture with coronavirus spike peptide pools or control peptides (ViraFEST assay). It was before the COVID-19 pandemic (2011-2018) that the unexposed donor's CD4+ T cells were collected. Sequenced input: CD4+ T cells from blood, cultured in vitro. Receptor source: a human donor in good health.

The chain carries TRBV19 and TRBJ1-5, with D tentatively TRBD1 (5 bases). Germline loops: CDR1 LNHDA, CDR2 SQIVND (reference sequence). CDR3 length: 14 residues. V dropped 1 base and J dropped 2 bases, with 6 bases sitting between them. The CDR3 sequence: CASSIVRGNQPQHF. The DNA for the CDR3 is TGTGCCAGTAGTATAGTCAGGGGCAATCAGCCCCAGCATTTT.

This clonotype has just a few counts. The chain couples TRBV6-2 or TRBV6-3 to TRBJ2-4; D is perhaps TRBD1 (6 bases). The V gene's germline CDR1 is MNHEY and CDR2 SVGEGT. Deletions cut 6 bases from V and 4 bases from J, with 16 bases between. This CDR3 is built from 15 residues. The CDR3 DNA is TGTGCCAGCAGCACCCCAGGACAGCGGAAAAACATTCAGTACTTC. Translated: CASSTPGQRKNIQYF.

The gene calls are TRBV28 and TRBJ2-7, with 9 positions matching TRBD2. V gave up 8 bases and J gave up 1 base; unmatched junction bases: 6. This CDR3 has 14 residues. Looked up from germline, CDR1 is MDHEN and CDR2 is SYDVKM. For the CDR3, the DNA is TGTGCCAGCGAACTGACTAGCGGATCCTACGAGCAGTACTTC. This encodes CASELTSGSYEQYF.

As for this clonotype: A much larger clonotype is one base distant, so this may be a read error. The V gene is TRBV7-3, the J gene TRBJ2-1; 7 bases fit TRBD1. Looked up from germline, CDR1 is SGHTA and CDR2 is FQGTGA. The CDR3 runs 15 residues. CDR3 amino acids: CASSSPGQPYNGQFF. CDR3 coding DNA: TGTGCCAGCAGCTCCCCGGGACAGCCCTACAATGGGCAGTTCTTC.

The chain carries TRBV7-3 and TRBJ1-1; tentative D call: TRBD1 (6 bases). V was clipped by 6 bases and J by 6 bases, with 14 bases between them. The CDR3 sequence is 13 residues long. Germline V gene data show CDR1 as SGHTA and CDR2 as FQGTGA. The CDR3 DNA reads TGTGCCAGCAGACCTGACAGGCTTTCTGAAGCTTTCTTT. As protein: CASRPDRLSEAFF.

This clonotype has just a few counts. The chain carries TRBV20-1 and TRBJ2-2; 7 bases match TRBD2. The CDR3 has 15 residues. With 4 bases clipped from V and 0 bases from J, the junction kept 5 bases outside the gene matches. The germline gives CDR1 DFQATT, CDR2 SNEGSKA (reference sequence). The CDR3 spells CSATRRGANTGELFF. The CDR3 DNA is TGCAGTGCTACGCGTCGGGGGGCGAACACCGGGGAGCTGTTTTTT.

The chain has TRBV5-6 and TRBJ2-1; 7 bases agree with TRBD1. V was pared by 4 bases and J by 0 bases, with 4 bases of the junction left unmatched. The CDR3 covers 15 residues. Germline V gene data show CDR1 as SGHDT and CDR2 as YYEEEE. The CDR3 nucleotides read TGTGCCAGCAGCCCGGGACAGAGCTCCTACAATGAGCAGTTCTTC. This codes for CASSPGQSSYNEQFF. The full variable domain, with the rest looked up from reference TRBV5-6 and TRBJ2-1, is DAGVTQSPTHLIKTRGQQVTLRCSPKSGHDTVSWYQQALGQGPQFIFQYYEEEERQRGNFPDRFSGHQFPNYSSELNVNALLLGDSALYLCASSPGQSSYNEQFFGPGTRLTVL.

This clonotype has only a few counts. This chain connects TRBV20-1 to TRBJ2-7; maybe TRBD1 (5 bases). V dropped 4 bases and J dropped 3 bases, with 7 bases sitting between them. The CDR3 spans 11 residues. Germline lookup yields CDR1 DFQATT and CDR2 SNEGSKA (reference sequence). CDR3 amino acids: CSATRDYEQYF. CDR3 DNA sequence: TGCAGTGCTACCAGGGACTACGAGCAGTACTTC.

The V and J genes are TRBV20-1 and TRBJ1-1; 7 nucleotides match TRBD1. This CDR3 comprises 14 residues. With 3 bases clipped from V and 0 bases from J, the junction kept 4 bases outside the gene matches. Germline CDR1 and CDR2: DFQATT and SNEGSKA (reference sequence). CDR3 nucleotides: TGCAGTGCTAGCCAAAGGGGGCTGAACACTGAAGCTTTCTTT. Its protein is CSASQRGLNTEAFF.

The chain employs TRBV28 and TRBJ2-3, with D maybe TRBD1 (6 bases). Trimming took 6 bases from V and 4 from J, leaving 11 bases between them. The CDR3 consists of 13 residues. Germline V CDR1 and CDR2: MDHEN, SYDVKM. The CDR3 protein is CASRSTGSDTQYF. The DNA of the CDR3 is TGTGCCAGCAGATCTACAGGGTCAGATACGCAGTATTTT.

This clonotype has only a few counts. This chain joins TRBV20-1 and TRBJ1-1; possibly TRBD1 for D (5 bases). The germline V and J ends were trimmed by 3 bases and 0 bases, with 14 bases remaining between them. The CDR3 covers 15 residues. Germline V gives CDR1 DFQATT, CDR2 SNEGSKA (reference sequence). CDR3 sequence (DNA): TGCAGTGCTAGGGTCGTGCAGGGTCTGAACACTGAAGCTTTCTTT. Protein product: CSARVVQGLNTEAFF.

Only a few counts were recorded for this clonotype. This chain links TRBV7-8 with TRBJ1-2; possible D gene TRBD1, 5 bases. The V end lost 0 bases, the J end lost 5 bases, and 22 bases lay between the germline ends. The CDR3 length is 18 residues. Per the germline V gene, CDR1 is SGHVS and CDR2 is FQNEAQ. CDR3 coding DNA: TGTGCCAGCAGCTTAGCAAGGGGTCGGGGTCCCTTAATATATGGCTACACCTTC. It translates to CASSLARGRGPLIYGYTF.

The genes are TRBV11-2 and TRBJ2-2, with a weak D call TRBD1 (6 bases). This CDR3 has 14 amino acids. V was cut by 5 bases and J by 7 bases, with 14 bases left in between. Germline V CDR1 and CDR2: SGHAT, FQNNGV. In nucleotides, the CDR3 is TGTGCCAGCAGCCAAAACAGGGCCCACGGGGAGCTGTTTTTT. Its protein product is CASSQNRAHGELFF. The variable domain in full, with the rest retrieved from reference TRBV11-2 and TRBJ2-2, is EAGVAQSPRYKIIEKRQSVAFWCNPISGHATLYWYQQILGQGPKLLIQFQNNGVVDDSQLPKDRFSAERLKGVDSTLKIQPAKLEDSAVYLCASSQNRAHGELFFGEGSRLTVL.